The rows below give T cell receptor beta chains drawn from one sample of a study of blood T cell repertoires in COVID-19. Sequencing was performed with immunoSEQ multiplex PCR; in TCRdb, only in-frame clones are kept and a portion is missing. The sample has over 100,000 clones; around 86% are singletons. The sequenced sample was peripheral blood. The source is a man over 45 with active COVID-19. Both conserved end residues are part of each CDR3. The D gene is left open where the match is weak. Clone size, where shown, is once, few, many, or a class for clones that have expanded.

TRBJ2-2,.,13,TRBV11-2,TRBD2,TGTGCCAGCGGAGCGGGGCCTACCGGGGAGCTGTTTTTT,CASGAGPTGELFF
TRBJ1-1,.,15,TRBV9,.,TGTGCCAGCAGCTCTAGCGGGCGGGGCCACACTGAAGCTTTCTTT,CASSSSGRGHTEAFF
TRBJ2-5,.,16,TRBV11-2,TRBD2,TGTGCCAGCCGACCGGGGCACGGGGGAGGGCGAGAGACCCAGTACTTC,CASRPGHGGGRETQYF
TRBJ2-1,.,15,TRBV7-2,.,TGTGCCAGCAGCTTAGTTGGAGCTCGTGACAATGAGCAGTTCTTC,CASSLVGARDNEQFF
TRBJ1-1,few,11,TRBV12-3/TRBV12-4,.,TGTGCCAGCAATAGGGGGGGTGAAGCTTTCTTT,CASNRGGEAFF
TRBJ2-3,.,15,TRBV19,TRBD2,TGTGCCAGTAGTATAGGGACTAGCGGGGGGGATACGCAGTATTTT,CASSIGTSGGDTQYF
TRBJ2-7,.,12,TRBV28,.,TGTGCCAGCAGTTTTTATTTATCAGGGCAGTACTTC,CASSFYLSGQYF
TRBJ1-1,.,15,TRBV10-3,.,TGTGCCATCAGGGAAAAACAGGGAACGAACACTGAAGCTTTCTTT,CAIREKQGTNTEAFF
TRBJ1-1,.,13,TRBV19,.,TGTGCCAGTAGTATAGCAGGCAGAACTGAAGCTTTCTTT,CASSIAGRTEAFF
TRBJ1-2,.,16,TRBV27,TRBD1,TGTGCCAGCAGTTTACGGGGGCCCACAGGGGCCAGTGGCTACACCTTC,CASSLRGPTGASGYTF
TRBJ2-3,.,17,TRBV7-2,.,TGTGCCAGCAGCCTAGTGGGTACTGAAGGCGCGGGGAATACGCAGTATTTT,CASSLVGTEGAGNTQYF
TRBJ1-4,.,14,TRBV27,TRBD1,TGTGCCAGCAGTCCACCCTGGACAGGTGGAAAACTGTTTTTT,CASSPPWTGGKLFF
TRBJ2-7,.,16,TRBV18,.,TGTGCCAGCTCACCACTGGCCCTCGGGACAACAGACGAGCAGTACTTC,CASSPLALGTTDEQYF
TRBJ1-1,.,12,TRBV2,TRBD1,TGTGCCAGGAGCCGGGACAGTAATGAAGCTTTCTTT,CARSRDSNEAFF
TRBJ2-3,.,14,TRBV27,.,TGTGCCAGCAAACCGGGACTTGTCAAGGATACGCAGTATTTT,CASKPGLVKDTQYF
TRBJ2-5,.,13,TRBV5-1,.,TGCGCCAGCAGCTTGAAGGCGGGTGGGACCCAGTACTTC,CASSLKAGGTQYF
TRBJ2-1,many,15,TRBV5-4,.,TGTGCCAGCAGCTTGTCGGGGGGCTCTTACAATGAGCAGTTCTTC,CASSLSGGSYNEQFF
TRBJ1-1,.,17,TRBV2,TRBD1,TGTGCCAGCAGCCAGAGGGGGCCCTCCGTGGGGGTCACTGAAGCTTTCTTT,CASSQRGPSVGVTEAFF
TRBJ2-3,.,14,TRBV6-2/TRBV6-3,TRBD1,TGTGCCAGCAGTAGGGGGCTCTCGGCAGATACGCAGTATTTT,CASSRGLSADTQYF
TRBJ1-6,.,18,TRBV18,.,TGTGCCAGCTCACCGCAGGGCCTACTCGGGACATCCTATTCACCCCTCCACTTT,CASSPQGLLGTSYSPLHF
TRBJ2-7,.,16,TRBV4-1,.,TGCGCCAGCAGCCACCTAGACAGGTTTAGCTCCTACGAGCAGTACTTC,CASSHLDRFSSYEQYF
TRBJ2-7,.,15,TRBV5-6,TRBD1,TGTGCCAGCAGCTCCAGGGACAGGGCGGGCTACGAGCAGTACTTC,CASSSRDRAGYEQYF
TRBJ2-4,.,14,TRBV6-5,TRBD1,TGTGCCAGCAGTTACGCAGGGGGCTTAGACATTCAGTACTTC,CASSYAGGLDIQYF
TRBJ1-5,few,16,TRBV1,.,TGCACCAGCAGCCAAGGTTACGGGACAGGAAAATTACCCCAGCATTTT,CTSSQGYGTGKLPQHF
TRBJ2-7,few,14,TRBV7-9,.,TGTGCCAGCAGTTCCCAGGGGTTTGGGTTCGAGCAGTACTTC,CASSSQGFGFEQYF
TRBJ1-1,.,15,TRBV6-6,.,TGTGCCAGCAGTTACTCGATAGGACAGTACACTGAAGCTTTCTTT,CASSYSIGQYTEAFF
TRBJ2-5,few,14,TRBV5-4,.,TGTGCCAGCAGCTTGTCCTCTGGAGCAAAGACCCAGTACTTC,CASSLSSGAKTQYF
TRBJ2-1,.,16,TRBV5-1,.,TGCGCCAGCAGCCCCATGGAGTCCGGAATCGGCAATGAGCAGTTCTTC,CASSPMESGIGNEQFF
TRBJ2-1,.,13,TRBV3-1/TRBV3-2,TRBD2,TGTGCCAGCAGCGCCCGACTAGCAGATGAGCAGTTCTTC,CASSARLADEQFF
TRBJ2-3,.,14,TRBV2,TRBD1,TGTGCCAGCAGTGTACGACAGGGAACCGATACGCAGTATTTT,CASSVRQGTDTQYF
TRBJ2-7,few,13,TRBV2,TRBD2,TGTGCCAGCAGTTCCCGAGCGGGGCGGGAGCAGTACTTC,CASSSRAGREQYF
TRBJ2-6,.,14,TRBV19,.,TGTGCCAGTAGCCAGTACTCTGGGGCCAACGTCCTGACTTTC,CASSQYSGANVLTF
TRBJ2-1,.,17,TRBV6-1,.,TGTGCCAGCAGTGAAGCCGGAGGGACCAGGTCCTACAATGAGCAGTTCTTC,CASSEAGGTRSYNEQFF
TRBJ1-1,.,16,TRBV6-1,.,TGTGCCAGCAGTGAAGCGCCGGGGGGCGCGAACACTGAAGCTTTCTTT,CASSEAPGGANTEAFF
TRBJ2-7,.,14,TRBV7-2,TRBD2,TGTGCCAGCAGCTTAGAGCGGGGATCCTACGAGCAGTACTTC,CASSLERGSYEQYF
TRBJ1-2,.,19,TRBV19,TRBD1,TGTGCCAGTAGTATTGACAGGGGGCCCATATTTTCAGCTAACTATGGCTACACCTTC,CASSIDRGPIFSANYGYTF
TRBJ2-7,.,11,TRBV5-1,.,TGCGCCAGCAGCTTGGAGAGCGAGCAGTACTTC,CASSLESEQYF
TRBJ1-4,.,15,TRBV5-1,.,TGCGCCAGCAGCTTGGGGGAGATAGCCAGCGGAAAACTGTTTTTT,CASSLGEIASGKLFF
TRBJ2-2,.,14,TRBV7-9,TRBD1,TGTGCCAGCAGCTTCCGGGACAGGGCCGGGGAGCTGTTTTTT,CASSFRDRAGELFF
TRBJ1-6,.,18,TRBV27,.,TGTGCCAGCAGTTTTTTCCGTAGGGGCCTCCACCCTGATTCACCCCTCCACTTT,CASSFFRRGLHPDSPLHF
TRBJ1-1,.,15,TRBV6-5,.,TGTGCCAGCAGCCCCCAGGAGGGGAGGTACACTGAAGCTTTCTTT,CASSPQEGRYTEAFF
TRBJ1-3,.,15,TRBV7-2,TRBD1,TGTGCCAGCGGACGGGACAGGGGGGAGGGAAACACCATATATTTT,CASGRDRGEGNTIYF
TRBJ2-3,.,16,TRBV7-8,TRBD2,TGTGCCAGCAGCTTTGGGACTAGCGGAAGCACAGATACGCAGTATTTT,CASSFGTSGSTDTQYF
TRBJ2-3,.,15,TRBV10-2,TRBD2,TGCGCCAGCAGTGAGTGGCGGGGGGGCACAGATACGCAGTATTTT,CASSEWRGGTDTQYF
TRBJ1-5,few,14,TRBV10-3,TRBD1,TGTGCCATCAGTGATTTGGACAGGAGCGATCCCCAGCATTTT,CAISDLDRSDPQHF
TRBJ2-1,.,16,TRBV9,.,TGTGCCAGCAGCGTAGCGTCGGGACTCTCCTACAATGAGCAGTTCTTC,CASSVASGLSYNEQFF
TRBJ2-3,.,15,TRBV5-1,.,TGCGCCAGCAGCTTGGGTGGGGAGGCGACAGATACGCAGTATTTT,CASSLGGEATDTQYF
TRBJ1-2,.,12,TRBV10-1,.,TGCGCCAGCACTCCGGGATTGAGGGGCTACACCTTC,CASTPGLRGYTF
TRBJ2-3,once,16,TRBV7-9,TRBD1,TGTGCCAGCAGCTCCGGGACAGGGGGCATCACAGATACGCAGTATTTT,CASSSGTGGITDTQYF
TRBJ1-4,.,15,TRBV5-1,TRBD1,TGCGCCAGCAGCTGGGGGACAGGAACTAATGAAAAACTGTTTTTT,CASSWGTGTNEKLFF